This T cell receptor beta chain is drawn from a study of blood T cell repertoires in COVID-19. About the research overall: Cohort 3 recovery required two negative PCRs, clearance, or symptom resolution. PBMCs, B-cell-depleted T cells, or T cells provided the cDNA or gDNA that made up the material.

Sequencing used immunoSEQ multiplex PCR; TCRdb keeps in-frame clones, though not all of them. Here the sample spans roughly 210,000 clones, around 86% being singletons. The sample holds one count of this clone. Clinical history as reported by participants underpinned cohort assignment. Germline values: CDR1 SGHNT, CDR2 YYREEE (reference sequence). The CDR3 spans 17 residues. V was clipped by 4 bases and J by 5 bases; unmatched bases: 11. The chain couples TRBV5-4 to TRBJ2-2; 10 bases match TRBD2. The sequenced sample was PBMCs or T cells enriched from blood (not recorded which). The receptor's source is a man aged 30 to 39 in a cohort exposed to, infected with or recovered from COVID-19 (not recorded which). The CDR3 DNA is TGTGCCAGCAGCCCAGGGACTAGCGTGTATCGAACCGGGGAGCTGTTTTTT. It yields the protein CASSPGTSVYRTGELFF.